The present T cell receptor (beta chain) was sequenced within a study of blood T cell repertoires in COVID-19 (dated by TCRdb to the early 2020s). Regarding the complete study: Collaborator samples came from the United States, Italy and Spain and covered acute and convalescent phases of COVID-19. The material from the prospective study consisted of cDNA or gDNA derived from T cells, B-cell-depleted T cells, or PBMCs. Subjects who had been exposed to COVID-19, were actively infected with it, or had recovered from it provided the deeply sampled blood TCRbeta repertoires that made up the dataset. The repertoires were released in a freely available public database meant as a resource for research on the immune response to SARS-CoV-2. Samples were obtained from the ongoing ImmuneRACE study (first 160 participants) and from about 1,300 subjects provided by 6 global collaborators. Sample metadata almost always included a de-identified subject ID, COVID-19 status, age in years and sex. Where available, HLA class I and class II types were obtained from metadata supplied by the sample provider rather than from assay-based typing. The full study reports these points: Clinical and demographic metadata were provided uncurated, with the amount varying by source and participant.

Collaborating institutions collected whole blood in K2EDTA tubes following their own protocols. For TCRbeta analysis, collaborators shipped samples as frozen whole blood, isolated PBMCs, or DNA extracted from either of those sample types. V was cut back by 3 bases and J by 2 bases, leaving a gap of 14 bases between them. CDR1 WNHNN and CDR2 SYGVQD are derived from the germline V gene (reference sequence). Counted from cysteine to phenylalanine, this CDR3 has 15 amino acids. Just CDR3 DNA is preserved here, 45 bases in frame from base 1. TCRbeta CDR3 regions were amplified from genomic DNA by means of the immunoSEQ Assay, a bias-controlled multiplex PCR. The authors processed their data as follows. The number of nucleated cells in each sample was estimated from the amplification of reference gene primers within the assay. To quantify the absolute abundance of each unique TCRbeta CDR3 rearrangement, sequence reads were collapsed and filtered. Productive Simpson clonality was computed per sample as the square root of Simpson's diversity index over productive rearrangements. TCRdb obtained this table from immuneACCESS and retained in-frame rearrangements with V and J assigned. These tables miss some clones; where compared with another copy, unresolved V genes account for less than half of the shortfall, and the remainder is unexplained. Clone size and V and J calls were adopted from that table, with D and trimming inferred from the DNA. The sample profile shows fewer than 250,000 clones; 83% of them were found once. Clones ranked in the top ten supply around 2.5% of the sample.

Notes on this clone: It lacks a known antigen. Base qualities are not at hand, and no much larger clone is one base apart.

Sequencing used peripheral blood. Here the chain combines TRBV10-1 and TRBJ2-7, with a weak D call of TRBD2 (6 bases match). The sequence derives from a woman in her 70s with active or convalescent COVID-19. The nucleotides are TGCGCCAGCAGTGACTTGGGGAGGATGCCCTACGAGCAGTACTTC. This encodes CASSDLGRMPYEQYF.